The TCR beta chain described here comes from a study of CD8+CD57+ T cells in acquired aplastic anemia. As for the study in general: An average of roughly 11 million reads for CD4+ cells was obtained from healthy donors.

In regard to this clonotype: The antigen remains unidentified.

Trimming took off 4 bases at V and 1 base at J, with 20 bases between the two ends. Germline lookup yields CDR1 SGDLS and CDR2 YYNGEE. This CDR3 has 17 residues. Regarding the study as a whole: No significant difference in CD8+ Simpson's diversity was found between patients and controls.

Both TCR beta VDJ combination and CDR3 sequence profiling were carried out. Genomic DNA was the template for this profiling. TCRdb re-analysed the reads in MiXCR, keeping a single row per CDR3 protein. Among hundreds of thousands of distinct CDR3 sequences listed, 65% to 80% were seen once. The chain employs TRBV9 and TRBJ2-5; D possibly corresponds to TRBD2 (7 bases). The sequencing input was sorted CD4+, CD8+, or CD8+CD57+ T cells (not recorded which) from PBMCs. This clonotype originated in a human donor in good health, serving as a control. For the CDR3, the DNA is TGTGCCAGCAGCTCCGGGGCCCTGGCGGGGGCCCAAGAGACCCAGTACTTC. This codes for CASSSGALAGAQETQYF.